Each of the 12 T cell receptor beta chains below was sequenced from the same sample in a study of blood T cell repertoires in COVID-19. Measured with immunoSEQ multiplex PCR; TCRdb has only the in-frame clones, and not every one. The table has around 300,000 clones, 88% seen once. Sequenced sample: PBMCs or T cells enriched from blood (not recorded which). The receptors come from a woman aged 30 to 39 who had recovered from COVID-19.

The gene calls are TRBV19 and TRBJ2-5; 9 bases fit TRBD1. V lost 5 bases and J lost 3; bases outside the gene matches: 7. This CDR3 region has 15 residues. CDR1 is LNHDA and CDR2 is SQIVND in the germline V gene (reference sequence). CDR3 nucleotide sequence: TGTGCCAGTAGTCGGCTGTGGACAGGGGAAGAGACCCAGTACTTC. It codes for CASSRLWTGEETQYF. The full variable domain, its missing parts supplied by reference TRBV19 and TRBJ2-5, is DGGITQSPKYLFRKEGQNVTLSCEQNLNHDAMYWYRQDPGQGLRLIYYSQIVNDFQKGDIAEGYSVSREKKESFPLTVTSAQKNPTAFYLCASSRLWTGEETQYFGPGTRLLVL.

This chain uses TRBV6-6 with TRBJ2-5; 7 bases are shared with TRBD1. Germline V gives CDR1 MNHNY, CDR2 SVGAGI (reference sequence). V lost 1 base, J lost 1 base, and 0 bases stayed unmatched. The CDR3 contains 14 residues. In nucleotides, the CDR3 is TGTGCCAGCAGTTACTGGACAGGCCAAGAGACCCAGTACTTC. It encodes CASSYWTGQETQYF.

The chain joins TRBV7-9 to TRBJ1-6; 7 nucleotides line up with TRBD1. Losses at the gene ends were 5 bases for V and 7 bases for J; bases not matched to a gene: 2. Germline V CDR1 and CDR2: SEHNR, FQNEAQ (reference sequence). The CDR3 totals 13 residues. The CDR3 protein is CASSPTGNSPLHF. The DNA of the CDR3 is TGTGCCAGCAGCCCGACAGGGAATTCACCCCTCCACTTT.

The rearrangement joins TRBV11-3 to TRBJ2-7, with 9 nucleotides matching TRBD1. V dropped 5 bases and J dropped 1; count of bases not matched to a gene: 9. CDR1 and CDR2 (germline): SGHNT, YENEEA. This CDR3 contains 16 residues. The CDR3 reads CASSRQTGTGSYEQYF. CDR3 nucleotide sequence: TGTGCCAGCAGCCGTCAAACCGGGACAGGGTCCTACGAGCAGTACTTC.

The V call is TRBV19, the J call TRBJ1-1, with TRBD1 matching over 7 bases. Losses at the gene ends were 3 bases for V and 9 bases for J; bases not matched to a gene: 10. Germline V gene sequence: CDR1 LNHDA, CDR2 SQIVND (reference sequence). CDR3 length equals 14 residues. The DNA for the CDR3 is TGTGCCAGTAGTATTAAGGGGACAGCCACCAAAGCTTTCTTT. This encodes CASSIKGTATKAFF. The full variable domain, its missing parts supplied by reference TRBV19 and TRBJ1-1, is DGGITQSPKYLFRKEGQNVTLSCEQNLNHDAMYWYRQDPGQGLRLIYYSQIVNDFQKGDIAEGYSVSREKKESFPLTVTSAQKNPTAFYLCASSIKGTATKAFFGQGTRLTVV.

The chain uses TRBV5-1 and TRBJ1-6; D is possibly TRBD1 (5 bases). Germline V gives CDR1 SGHRS, CDR2 YFSETQ. The CDR3 runs 17 residues. The germline V and J ends were trimmed by 0 bases and 6 bases, with 16 bases remaining between them. DNA for the CDR3: TGCGCCAGCAGCTTGGGGGTAGGGGCACTATTTAATTCACCCCTCCACTTT. It yields the protein CASSLGVGALFNSPLHF.

The rearrangement uses TRBV7-9 and TRBJ2-1; no clear D. This CDR3 region has 13 residues. V gave up 4 bases and J gave up 8 bases, with 12 bases separating them. Per the germline V gene, CDR1 is SEHNR and CDR2 is FQNEAQ (reference sequence). The DNA for the CDR3 is TGTGCCAGCAGCTCCCCCCTCCCGGATGAGCAGTTCTTC. Its protein product is CASSSPLPDEQFF.

CDR3 amino acids: CASSEGQLNSYSNQPQHF. The CDR3 nucleotides read TGCGCCAGCAGCGAGGGACAGCTAAATTCGTATAGCAATCAGCCCCAGCATTTT. The chain carries TRBV4-1 and TRBJ1-5, with 7 positions matching TRBD1. V was clipped by 5 bases and J by 0 bases; unmatched bases: 13. The CDR3 runs 18 residues. Germline lookup yields CDR1 MGHRA and CDR2 YSYEKL.

This sequence joins TRBV30 and TRBJ2-3, with 10 bases lining up with TRBD2. The CDR3 covers 15 residues. Unmatched junction bases numbered 12, after V lost 4 bases and J lost 8 bases. In germline, CDR1 is GTSNPN, CDR2 SVGIG (reference sequence). As DNA, the CDR3 is TGTGCCTGGATGAGACAGCGGGAGGGCCGGGGTACGCAGTATTTT. This codes for CAWMRQREGRGTQYF.

J is TRBJ2-2 and V is TRBV6-7, with TRBD2 matching over 12 bases. TRBV6-7 is an open reading frame whose function is uncertain. The CDR3 consists of 16 residues. The V and J ends lost 4 bases and 8 bases, in that order; junction bases with no gene match: 8. The CDR3 DNA follows: TGTGCCAGCAGTTCCCGACTAGCGGGGGATCGGGGGGAGCTGTTTTTT. It translates to CASSSRLAGDRGELFF.

This rearrangement joins TRBV14 to TRBJ2-1; D ambiguous. V shed 1 base and J shed 8 bases, with 12 bases lying between them. The CDR3 runs to 14 residues. In germline, CDR1 is SGHDN, CDR2 FVKESK. The CDR3 reads CASSQVRVLDEQFF. In nucleotides, the CDR3 is TGTGCCAGCAGCCAAGTTAGAGTATTGGATGAGCAGTTCTTC.

The chain joins TRBV19 to TRBJ2-2, with TRBD1 matching over 7 bases. The germline V gene has CDR1 LNHDA and CDR2 SQIVND (reference sequence). There are 13 residues in the CDR3. Losses at the gene ends were 11 bases for V and 3 bases for J; bases not matched to a gene: 6. The CDR3 bases are TGTGCCGGCAGGGGGTGGGACACCGGGGAGCTGTTTTTT. It yields the protein CAGRGWDTGELFF.